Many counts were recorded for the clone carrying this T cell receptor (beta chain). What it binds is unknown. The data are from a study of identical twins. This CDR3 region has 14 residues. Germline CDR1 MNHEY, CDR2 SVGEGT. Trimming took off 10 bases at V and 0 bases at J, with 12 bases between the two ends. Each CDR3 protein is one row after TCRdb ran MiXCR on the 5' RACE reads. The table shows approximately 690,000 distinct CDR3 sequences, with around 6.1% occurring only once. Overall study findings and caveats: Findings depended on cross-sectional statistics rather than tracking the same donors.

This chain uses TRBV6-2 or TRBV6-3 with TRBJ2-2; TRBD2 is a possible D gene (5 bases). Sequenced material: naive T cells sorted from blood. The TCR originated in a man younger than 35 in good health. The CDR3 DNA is TGTGCCACCGCGGACTTTCCGAACACCGGGGAGCTGTTTTTT. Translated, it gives CATADFPNTGELFF.